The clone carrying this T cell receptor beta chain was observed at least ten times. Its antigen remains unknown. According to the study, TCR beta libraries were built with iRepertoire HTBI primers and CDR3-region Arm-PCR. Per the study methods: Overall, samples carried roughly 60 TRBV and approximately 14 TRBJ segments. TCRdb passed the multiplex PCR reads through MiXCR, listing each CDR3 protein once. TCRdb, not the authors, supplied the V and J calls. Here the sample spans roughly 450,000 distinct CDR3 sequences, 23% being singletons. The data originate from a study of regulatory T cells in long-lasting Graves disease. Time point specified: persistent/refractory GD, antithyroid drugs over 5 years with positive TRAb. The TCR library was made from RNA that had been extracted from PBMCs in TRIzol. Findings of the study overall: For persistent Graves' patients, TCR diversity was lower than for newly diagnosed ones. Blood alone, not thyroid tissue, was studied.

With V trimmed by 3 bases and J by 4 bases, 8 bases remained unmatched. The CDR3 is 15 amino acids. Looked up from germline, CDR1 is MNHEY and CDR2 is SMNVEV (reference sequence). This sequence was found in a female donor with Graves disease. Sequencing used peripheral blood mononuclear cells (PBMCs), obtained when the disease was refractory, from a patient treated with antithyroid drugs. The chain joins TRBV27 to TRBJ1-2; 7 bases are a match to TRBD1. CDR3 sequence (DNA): TGTGCCAGCAGTTTCGGGCAGGGGGTTCCCTATGGCTACACCTTC. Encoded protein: CASSFGQGVPYGYTF.